This T cell receptor (beta chain) emerged from a study of cytomegalovirus exposure and HLA in healthy donors. Study-level points and caveats: With further analysis later on, most CMV-associated TCR beta chains appeared HLA-restricted. In a later analysis, HLA-associated beta chains showed higher expansion and lower generation probabilities than comparable chains. Later, an analysis found that common viral pathogens appeared to be linked with several of the most significant clusters.

The PCR contained 60 Vbeta and 13 Jbeta primers. Assay: immunoSEQ multiplex PCR; the TCRdb copy retains only in-frame clones and omits some. The sample lists approximately 190,000 clones; around 87% were seen once. Germline CDR1 is SGHRS and CDR2 is YFSETQ. V dropped 0 bases and J dropped 2 bases, with 6 bases sitting between them. This CDR3 comprises 14 residues. In regard to this clone: As yet, its antigen is unknown.

This cohort consisted of healthy bone marrow donors. This chain joins TRBV5-1 and TRBJ1-5; a weak D match, TRBD1 (5 bases). This TCR was recovered from a man younger than 40 in good health and CMV-seronegative. The specimen was PBMCs. The CDR3 coding sequence is TGCGCCAGCAGCTTGGAAGGGGGCAATCAGCCCCAGCATTTT. Its protein product is CASSLEGGNQPQHF.